This TCR beta chain was sequenced for a study of T cell responses to AZD1222 COVID-19 vaccine. The CDR3 extends over 13 amino acids. Germline CDR1 SGHRS, CDR2 YFSETQ. Trimming removed 5 bases from V and 5 bases from J; junction bases left unmatched: 6. Clones were read by immunoSEQ multiplex PCR, and TCRdb kept only the in-frame ones, dropping some. The sample yields about 120,000 clones, less than 95% seen once. The sequence came from an adult in good health. This chain links TRBV5-1 with TRBJ2-7; 8 bases match TRBD2. This specimen was peripheral blood, taken on day 0 of AZD1222 vaccination. DNA of the CDR3: TGCGCCAGCAGAAGAAGCGGGAGTAACGAGCAGTACTTC. As protein: CASRRSGSNEQYF.